This paragraph reports one TCR beta chain. Its antigen is not known. The CDR3 loop spans 16 amino acids. V lost 4 bases and J lost 7; bases outside the gene matches: 12. Germline lookup yields CDR1 SGHKS and CDR2 YYEKEE (reference sequence). The PBMCs had their origin in roughly 9.4 ml of fresh peripheral blood. The source of the sample is a study of Graves' ophthalmopathy and Graves' hyperthyroidism. Broader study findings: In blood, most expanded thyroid clonotypes above 0.001 frequency were also detected.

Investigators amplified TCR beta CDR3 regions from RNA transcripts. In the first round, RT-PCR was carried out with HTBI primers, and a multiplex PCR formed the second round. TCRdb reprocessed the multiplex PCR reads via MiXCR and lists one record per CDR3 protein. The sample contains approximately 700,000 distinct CDR3 sequences, roughly two fifths of which appear only once. The rearrangement links TRBV5-5 to TRBJ2-5; 11 bases match TRBD2. This clonotype was sampled from an adult man with Graves' ophthalmopathy. The source material was peripheral blood. CDR3 protein: CASSPLTSGIRGTQYF. In nucleotides, the CDR3 is TGTGCCAGCAGCCCATTGACTAGCGGGATTAGGGGGACCCAGTACTTC.